Shown below are 20 T cell receptor beta chains from a single sample sequenced in a study of CD8 T cells in Susac syndrome. Random-hexamer reverse transcription was applied to roughly 0.45 to 1 ug RNA. A single record per CDR3 protein comes from TCRdb applying MiXCR to the immunoSEQ multiplex PCR reads. The table has tens of thousands of distinct CDR3 sequences, under 95% seen once. Source material: CD8+ T cells from PBMCs. These receptors were taken from a human donor in good health.

The gene calls are TRBV29-1 and TRBJ2-3, with 9 bases that match TRBD2. With V trimmed by 3 bases and J by 8 bases, 18 bases remained unmatched. The CDR3 sequence is 17 residues long. Germline CDR1 and CDR2: SQVTM and ANQGSEA. In DNA, the CDR3 is TGCAGCGTTGACCCCCTTTTCCTAGCGGGGACTATCGGTACGCAGTATTTT. The encoded protein is CSVDPLFLAGTIGTQYF.

The V gene is TRBV27, the J gene TRBJ2-5; D may be TRBD2 (6 bases). Germline values: CDR1 MNHEY, CDR2 SMNVEV (reference sequence). V was trimmed by 8 bases and J by 5 bases, leaving 15 bases between them. The CDR3 contains 13 residues. CDR3 in amino acids: CASWDFNEETQYF. CDR3 nucleotides: TGTGCCAGCTGGGACTTTAACGAGGAGACCCAGTACTTC.

V usage is TRBV7-9 and J usage is TRBJ2-3, with 10 bases lining up with TRBD1. CDR1 and CDR2 from the germline V gene are SEHNR and FQNEAQ (reference sequence). The CDR3 is 16 amino acids. V lost 5 bases, J lost 7 bases, and 12 bases stayed unmatched. In DNA, the CDR3 is TGTGCCAGCAGCACCTCTCTGACAGGGGGCTTTTATACGCAGTATTTT. Translation gives CASSTSLTGGFYTQYF.

This chain uses TRBV12-3 or TRBV12-4 with TRBJ1-4; D call uncertain. CDR3 length: 12 residues. Trimming took off 7 bases at V and 8 bases at J, with 11 bases between the two ends. CDR3: CASTFESEKLFF. The CDR3 nucleotides read TGTGCCAGCACCTTTGAAAGCGAAAAACTGTTTTTT.

V gene TRBV28 combines with J gene TRBJ2-7, with TRBD2 identical over 12 bases. CDR1 MDHEN and CDR2 SYDVKM come from the germline V gene. The V segment lost 3 bases and the J segment 7 bases; nucleotides outside the gene matches: 7. The CDR3 length is 15 residues. CDR3 nucleotide sequence: TGTGCCAGCAGTTTTCCCCGACTAGCGGGAGTTGAGCAGTACTTC. Its translation is CASSFPRLAGVEQYF.

This clonotype was recorded once. J is TRBJ1-2 and V is TRBV28; no definite D call. Germline V gene sequence: CDR1 MDHEN, CDR2 SYDVKM. The CDR3 is 14 amino acids. V was cut by 6 bases and J by 4 bases, with 15 bases left in between. The CDR3 bases are TGTGCCAGCAGCCCTTACGGGGAGGGCTATGGCTACACCTTC. Encoded protein: CASSPYGEGYGYTF.

The genes are TRBV3-1 and TRBJ2-1; a possible D gene is TRBD2 (5 bases). The V end was cut by 1 base, the J end by 4 bases, with 14 bases between. Per germline, CDR1 LGHDT and CDR2 YNNKEL (reference sequence). The length of the CDR3 is 16 residues. The CDR3 sequence is CASSQGRALPYNEQFF. The CDR3 region has the DNA TGTGCCAGCAGCCAAGGGCGGGCCCTACCATACAATGAGCAGTTCTTC.

The chain has TRBV15 and TRBJ2-1; D not certain. The germline V and J ends were trimmed by 5 bases and 7 bases, with 6 bases remaining between them. The length of the CDR3 is 11 residues. Germline-derived CDR1 and CDR2 are LNHNV and YYDKDF (reference sequence). CDR3 in amino acids: CATSARNEQFF. In DNA, the CDR3 is TGTGCCACCAGCGCTCGGAATGAGCAGTTCTTC.

The chain's CDR3 is CSVRGVNEQFF. CDR3 coding DNA: TGCAGCGTCCGCGGAGTCAATGAGCAGTTCTTC. The rearrangement joins TRBV29-1 to TRBJ2-1; D unresolved. CDR1 and CDR2 (germline): SQVTM, ANQGSEA. Trimming removed 6 bases from V and 6 bases from J, with 9 bases in between. The CDR3 contains 11 residues.

V usage is TRBV12-3 or TRBV12-4 and J usage is TRBJ2-2; no clear D gene. This CDR3 has 14 amino acids. V lost 3 bases and J lost 4, with 9 bases in between. Written as DNA, the CDR3 is TGTGCCAGCAGTTTGGGTAGCACCACCGGGGAGCTGTTTTTT. This sequence encodes CASSLGSTTGELFF.

The chain is built from TRBV29-1 and TRBJ2-7; 7 bases match TRBD1. V lost 7 bases and J lost 2; bases outside the gene matches: 8. This CDR3 spans 13 amino acids. From germline, CDR1 is SQVTM and CDR2 ANQGSEA. The CDR3 is CSALTGETYEQYF. The DNA of the CDR3 is TGCAGCGCTCTAACAGGGGAGACCTACGAGCAGTACTTC.

This clonotype appeared a single time. The gene calls are TRBV19 and TRBJ2-1; D is unresolved. The V end was cut by 0 bases, the J end by 2 bases, with 8 bases between. This CDR3 region has 15 residues. Germline loops: CDR1 LNHDA, CDR2 SQIVND (reference sequence). DNA for the CDR3: TGTGCCAGTAGTATAGATGGTAGCCCCTACAATGAGCAGTTCTTC. It encodes CASSIDGSPYNEQFF. Full variable domain (outside the CDR3, taken from reference TRBV19 and TRBJ2-1): DGGITQSPKYLFRKEGQNVTLSCEQNLNHDAMYWYRQDPGQGLRLIYYSQIVNDFQKGDIAEGYSVSREKKESFPLTVTSAQKNPTAFYLCASSIDGSPYNEQFFGPGTRLTVL.

The chain recombines TRBV20-1 with TRBJ2-3; unclear D gene. V gave up 0 bases and J gave up 6 bases, with 7 bases separating them. Germline V gene sequence: CDR1 DFQATT, CDR2 SNEGSKA (reference sequence). The CDR3 contains 12 residues. Here the CDR3 DNA reads TGCAGTGCTAGAGACCCGAGGGATACGCAGTATTTT. Translating it yields CSARDPRDTQYF.

The rearrangement joins TRBV29-1 to TRBJ2-3, with TRBD2 identical over 7 bases. The CDR3 contains 15 residues. Looked up from germline, CDR1 is SQVTM and CDR2 is ANQGSEA. V gave up 0 bases and J gave up 6 bases; unmatched junction bases: 9. Here the CDR3 reads CSVEDGGGTPDTQYF. The CDR3 DNA follows: TGCAGCGTTGAAGATGGGGGAGGGACCCCCGATACGCAGTATTTT.

The chain carries TRBV15 and TRBJ2-2; D call uncertain. V lost 1 base and J lost 3, with 6 bases in between. The CDR3 length is 14 residues. The germline V gene has CDR1 LNHNV and CDR2 YYDKDF (reference sequence). The CDR3 sequence: CATSRAQDTGELFF. DNA of the CDR3: TGTGCCACCAGCAGAGCTCAGGACACCGGGGAGCTGTTTTTT.

The chain joins TRBV27 to TRBJ1-5, with D possibly TRBD1 on 5 matching bases. Looked up from germline, CDR1 is MNHEY and CDR2 is SMNVEV (reference sequence). CDR3 size: 15 residues. V dropped 3 bases and J dropped 3 bases, with 12 bases sitting between them. CDR3 in amino acids: CASSFGGMPNQPQHF. DNA of the CDR3: TGTGCCAGCAGTTTCGGGGGGATGCCCAATCAGCCCCAGCATTTT.

The rearrangement links TRBV12-5 to TRBJ2-7; TRBD2 aligns across 9 bases. CDR3 length: 14 residues. Germline CDR1 reads LGHNT; CDR2 reads FRNRAP. V lost 9 bases to trimming and J lost 5 bases; unmatched junction nucleotides: 11. Here the CDR3 DNA reads TGTGCTAGCGCCTCTAGCGGGATCCCCCACGAGCAGTACTTC. Encoded protein: CASASSGIPHEQYF.

The chain uses TRBV27 and TRBJ1-2; tentative D call: TRBD1 (5 bases). The V and J ends lost 6 bases and 4 bases respectively, with 15 bases between them. CDR1 and CDR2 from the germline V gene are MNHEY and SMNVEV (reference sequence). CDR3 length: 14 amino acids. For the CDR3, the DNA is TGTGCCAGCAGCCCCACCGGGGCCGGCTATGGCTACACCTTC. Translating gives CASSPTGAGYGYTF.

V and J are TRBV3-1 and TRBJ2-5, with D unresolved. The V gene lost 0 bases and the J gene lost 5 bases, with 16 bases spanning the gap. The CDR3 is 16 amino acids. Germline V CDR1 and CDR2: LGHDT, YNNKEL (reference sequence). Here the CDR3 DNA reads TGTGCCAGCAGCCAAGATCTTGGCAGGCCTTTGGAGACCCAGTACTTC. It translates to CASSQDLGRPLETQYF.

The CDR3 nucleotides read TGTGCCAGCAGTTTCGGCAGGACCGGGGAGCTGTTTTTT. This sequence encodes CASSFGRTGELFF. The chain recombines TRBV12-3 or TRBV12-4 with TRBJ2-2; D gene uncertain. Trimming stripped 3 bases from V and 5 bases from J, with 7 bases between. CDR3 length equals 13 residues.